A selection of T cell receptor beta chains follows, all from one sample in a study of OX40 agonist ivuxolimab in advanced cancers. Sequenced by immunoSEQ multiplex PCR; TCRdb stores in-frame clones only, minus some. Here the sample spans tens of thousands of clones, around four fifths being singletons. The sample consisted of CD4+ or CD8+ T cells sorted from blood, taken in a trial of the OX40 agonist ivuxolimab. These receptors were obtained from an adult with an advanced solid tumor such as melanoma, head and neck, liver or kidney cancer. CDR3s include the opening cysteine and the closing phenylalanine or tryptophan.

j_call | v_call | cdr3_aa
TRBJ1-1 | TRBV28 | CASSLPTGGRTEAFF
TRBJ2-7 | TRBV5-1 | CASSSDIHYEQYF
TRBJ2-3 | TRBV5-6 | CASSLGSGDTQYF
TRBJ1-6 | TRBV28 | CASRQNREENSPLHF
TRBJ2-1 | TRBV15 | CATSTRKTGDEQFF
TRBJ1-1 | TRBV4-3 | CASSQEARTNTEAFF
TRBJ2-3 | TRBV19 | CASSLNPTGRADTQYF
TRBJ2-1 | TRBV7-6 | CASSLAGRYNEQFF
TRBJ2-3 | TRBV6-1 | CASLFLAGDTDTQYF
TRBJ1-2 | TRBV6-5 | CASSLSFNYGYTF
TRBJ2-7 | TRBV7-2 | CASRRTMDYEQYF
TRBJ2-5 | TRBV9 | CASSVAAEIQTQYF
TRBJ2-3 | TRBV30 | CAWSVMGSTDTQYF
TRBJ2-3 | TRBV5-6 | CASSLGPVSTDTQYF
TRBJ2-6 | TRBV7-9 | CASTSYRGSGANVLTF
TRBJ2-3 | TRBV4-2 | CASSQELAGGKDTQYF
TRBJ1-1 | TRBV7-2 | CASSLGGIRNTEAFF
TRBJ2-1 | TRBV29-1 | CSVEGAGGRNEQFF
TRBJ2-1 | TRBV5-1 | CASSLGLAGGNEQFF
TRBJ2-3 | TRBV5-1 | CASSSSGGGITDTQYF
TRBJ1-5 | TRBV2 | CASSVLRGLEPQHF
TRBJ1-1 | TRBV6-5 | CASHADTEAFF
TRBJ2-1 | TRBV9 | CASSVDPNEQFF
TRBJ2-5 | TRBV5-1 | CASSLATGETQYF
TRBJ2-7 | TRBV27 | CASSLRDGPYEQYF
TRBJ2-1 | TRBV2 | CASSVTGLPSSYNEQFF
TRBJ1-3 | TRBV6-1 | CASSPNSGNTIYF
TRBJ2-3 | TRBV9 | CASSVGTAYTDTQYF
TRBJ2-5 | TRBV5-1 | CASSLVTSGGQETQYF
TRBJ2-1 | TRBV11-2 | CASSLDLASNEQFF
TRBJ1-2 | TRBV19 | CASSIVRANYGYTF
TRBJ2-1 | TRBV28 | CASSLSDLVIRYEQFF
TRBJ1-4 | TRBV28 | CASRAAGPNEKLFF
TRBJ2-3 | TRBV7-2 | CASSSGLAGGGDTQYF
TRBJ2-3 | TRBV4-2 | CASSNPRGGSSTDTQYF
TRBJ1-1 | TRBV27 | CASSLSRGGTEAFF
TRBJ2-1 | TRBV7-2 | CASSLVAGGGNEQFF
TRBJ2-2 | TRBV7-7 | CASSPKGDTGELFF
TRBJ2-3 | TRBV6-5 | CASSYSRTTDTQYF
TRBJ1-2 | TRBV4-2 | CASSRDWRTDYGYTF
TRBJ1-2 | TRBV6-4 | CASRGQANYGYTF
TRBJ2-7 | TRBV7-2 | CASSFYPYEQYF
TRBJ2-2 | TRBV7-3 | CASSPLGGRATGELFF
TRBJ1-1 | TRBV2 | CASSEFRGGGYTEAFF
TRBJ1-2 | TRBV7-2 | CASSPRGKDYGYTF
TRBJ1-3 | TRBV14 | CASSRYRGLLNAGNTIYF
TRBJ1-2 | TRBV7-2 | CASSLALQGKGYTF
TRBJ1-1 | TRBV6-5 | CASSYQQGPLTEAFF
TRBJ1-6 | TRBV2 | CASSEGVPRHSPLHF